This TCR beta chain was captured by sequencing in a study of shared clonotypes between healthy human individuals. About the research overall: Donors, aged 18 to 49, were a couple of women and a few men. The study used three CD4 naive, three CD4 memory, two CD8 naive and one CD8 memory plate per donor. Overall study findings and caveats: The small donor group covered limited genetic and exposure diversity.

Terminally differentiated effector memory CD45RA+ cells were left out of the naive CD8 fraction, which was CD45RO-negative and positively selected for CCR7. Of note for this clone: Its specificity is not known.

This CDR3 region has 16 residues. The V and J ends lost 5 bases and 1 base, in that order; junction bases with no gene match: 10. Germline CDR1 MNHEY, CDR2 SMNVEV (reference sequence). The protocol was immunoSEQ multiplex PCR, while the TCRdb copy is restricted to in-frame clones and leaves out a portion. The table includes about 2.2 million clones, around 93% detected once. The specimen was naive CD8+ T cells from PBMCs. This TCR came from a young man in good health. Some clones in this sample may be carry-over from other donors' samples. The chain couples TRBV27 to TRBJ2-7; TRBD2 matches 8 bases. CDR3 nucleotide sequence: TGTGCCAGCAGTCCCAGCTCGGGACTAGTGTCCTACGAGCAGTACTTC. Translated: CASSPSSGLVSYEQYF.